One sample yielded the 15 T cell receptor beta chains listed below, sequenced in a study of blood T cells in healthy people across ages. Together with a sample-barcoded 5' primer, a J-beta primer mix was included in a second PCR lasting roughly 6 to 12 cycles. From the 5' RACE reads, TCRdb called clonotypes with MiXCR, one entry per CDR3 protein. Of about 640,000 distinct CDR3 sequences detected, approximately 30% appear once; the ten largest clones hold 15% to 18%. The sample consisted of blood. The receptor source for this set is a woman older than 75 in good health.

The chain uses TRBV12-3 or TRBV12-4 and TRBJ2-3; D not resolved. V was shortened by 0 bases and J by 3 bases, with 16 bases between the two germline ends. The CDR3 loop spans 17 amino acids. The CDR3 spells CASSLALGLVSTDTQYF. CDR3 nucleotide sequence: TGTGCCAGCAGTTTAGCGCTAGGGCTAGTGAGTACAGATACGCAGTATTTT.

This clonotype was found a few times. With a much larger clone just one base away, this may be a read error. This chain links TRBV29-1 with TRBJ2-3; 9 bases fit TRBD1. Germline V gives CDR1 SQVTM, CDR2 ANQGSEA. This CDR3 is 14 amino acids long. This CDR3 reads CGVGGTGILDTQYF. DNA of the CDR3: TGCGGCGTTGGGGGGACAGGGATTCTGGATACGCAGTATTTT.

J is TRBJ2-1 and V is TRBV20-1; no definite D call. The CDR3 length is 13 residues. Germline CDR1 and CDR2: DFQATT and SNEGSKA (reference sequence). Trimming left V 0 bases short and J 4 bases short, with 7 bases between. Here the CDR3 DNA reads TGCAGTGCTAGAGATCGTCTGTACAATGAGCAGTTCTTC. This encodes CSARDRLYNEQFF.

As concerns this clonotype: This sequence may be a read error, since a much larger clone differs from it by one base. The gene calls are TRBV9 and TRBJ2-1, with D possibly being TRBD1 (5 bases). The CDR3 is made up of 15 amino acids. Germline V gene data show CDR1 as SGDLS and CDR2 as YYNGEE. The CDR3 region is CVSSARQTSYNEQFF. Written as DNA, the CDR3 is TGTGTCAGCAGCGCAAGACAGACCTCCTACAATGAGCAGTTCTTC.

This clonotype has a count of ten or more. The rearrangement links TRBV6-5 to TRBJ1-4; 7 positions match TRBD1. The CDR3 extends over 13 amino acids. The V gene end was trimmed by 9 bases and the J gene end by 8 bases; junction bases not matched to a gene: 9. Germline CDR1 and CDR2: MNHEY and SVGAGI. The CDR3 DNA reads TGTGCCAGTAAGACAGGGCGTGAGGAAAAACTGTTTTTT. Encoded protein: CASKTGREEKLFF.

This clonotype was observed at least ten times. The rearrangement links TRBV7-9 to TRBJ2-3; 7 bases line up with TRBD2. This CDR3 comprises 16 residues. The ends lost 3 bases at V and 0 bases at J; junction bases unmatched: 6. CDR1 is SEHNR and CDR2 is FQNEAQ in the germline V gene (reference sequence). The CDR3 DNA reads as TGTGCCAGCAGCTTCCCCCGGCGGGGGAGCACAGATACGCAGTATTTT. Its translation is CASSFPRRGSTDTQYF. The entire variable domain, with the rest obtained from reference TRBV7-9 and TRBJ2-3, is as follows: DTGVSQNPRHKITKRGQNVTFRCDPISEHNRLYWYRQTLGQGPEFLTYFQNEAQLEKSRLLSDRFSAERPKGSFSTLEIQRTEQGDSAMYLCASSFPRRGSTDTQYFGPGTRLTVL.

This clonotype was seen at least ten times. The chain links TRBV28 to TRBJ2-5; 12 bases map to TRBD2. The CDR3 has 16 amino acids. V lost 6 bases, J lost 2 bases, and 7 bases stayed unmatched. The germline V gene encodes CDR1 MDHEN and CDR2 SYDVKM. CDR3 nucleotide sequence: TGTGCCAGCAGGGTGATGGGGACTAGCGGGCAAGAGACCCAGTACTTC. Its protein product is CASRVMGTSGQETQYF.

To note about this clonotype: A read error is possible here, since a much larger clone lies one base away. The final CDR3 position lacks the conserved phenylalanine or tryptophan, pointing to a likely read error. The chain recombines TRBV7-9 with TRBJ2-5; D perhaps matches TRBD1 (5 bases). The CDR3 covers 14 residues. Germline loops: CDR1 SEHNR, CDR2 FQNEAQ (reference sequence). V lost 2 bases, J lost 2 bases, and 9 bases lay in between. The CDR3 nucleotides read TGTGCCAGCAGCTTAATGTCAGGGCAAGAGACCCAGTACGTC. Translated, it gives CASSLMSGQETQYV.

The genes are TRBV13 and TRBJ2-6; either TRBD1 or TRBD2 may fit D (5 bases each). The germline V and J ends were trimmed by 5 bases and 4 bases, with 15 bases remaining between them. CDR3 length: 16 amino acids. CDR1 is PRHDT, CDR2 FYEKMQ, per germline (reference sequence). For the CDR3, the DNA is TGTGCCAGCAGCCCGGGGACGACCTCAGGGGCCAACGTCCTGACTTTC. The encoded protein is CASSPGTTSGANVLTF.

This rearrangement joins TRBV21-1 to TRBJ1-1; the listed D gene, TRBD1, was not tested against the DNA. TRBV21-1 is a recognized pseudogene. This CDR3 is built from 14 residues. The CDR3 coding sequence is TGTGCCAGCAGCAAGGGAATGGGGCGGACTGAAGCTTTCTTT. It encodes CASSKGMGRTEAFF.

The chain has TRBV14 and TRBJ2-2; a possible D gene is TRBD1 (5 bases). The CDR3 runs 15 residues. Between the trimmed V and J ends, which lost 2 bases and 0 bases, there was a span of 7 bases. Germline values: CDR1 SGHDN, CDR2 FVKESK. CDR3 coding DNA: TGTGCCAGCAGCCAAAGGGGCACGAACACCGGGGAGCTGTTTTTT. Translating it yields CASSQRGTNTGELFF.

This clonotype was counted ten times or more. The genes are TRBV5-1 and TRBJ2-3; D call uncertain. This CDR3 spans 14 amino acids. Germline-derived CDR1 and CDR2 are SGHRS and YFSETQ. Trimming pared 4 bases from V and 0 bases from J, leaving 9 bases between. The DNA for the CDR3 is TGCGCCAGCAGCCCTAGGAGTAGCACAGATACGCAGTATTTT. Amino acid sequence: CASSPRSSTDTQYF.

The chain links TRBV12-3 or TRBV12-4 to TRBJ1-4, with D uncertain. This CDR3 spans 16 amino acids. Trimming took off 2 bases at V and 8 bases at J, with 18 bases between the two ends. The DNA of the CDR3 is TGTGCCAGCAGTTTAAGAAGGGTTCTGGGTCCGGAAAAACTGTTTTTT. This codes for CASSLRRVLGPEKLFF.

This clonotype turned up a few times. The junction departs from the called germline gene at one end, perhaps through a read error. The chain recombines TRBV2 with TRBJ1-1; D may be TRBD1 (6 bases). The CDR3 totals 12 residues. Per germline, CDR1 SNHLY and CDR2 FYNNEI. CDR3 sequence: CVSKKDSLEAFF. The CDR3 DNA sequence: TGTGTCAGCAAAAAGGACAGCCTTGAAGCTTTCTTT.

This clonotype has more than one count but fewer than ten. A much bigger clone sits one base away, suggesting this may be a read error. Without the conserved terminal phenylalanine or tryptophan, this CDR3 likely stems from a read error. This rearrangement joins TRBV9 to TRBJ2-1; 14 bases agree with TRBD2. Germline CDR1 SGDLS, CDR2 YYNGEE. The CDR3 has 16 residues. V was pared by 2 bases and J by 7 bases, with 5 bases of the junction left unmatched. The CDR3 loop is CASSVGLAGGWNEQFV. The DNA of the CDR3 is TGTGCCAGCAGCGTCGGACTAGCGGGGGGCTGGAATGAGCAGTTCGTC.